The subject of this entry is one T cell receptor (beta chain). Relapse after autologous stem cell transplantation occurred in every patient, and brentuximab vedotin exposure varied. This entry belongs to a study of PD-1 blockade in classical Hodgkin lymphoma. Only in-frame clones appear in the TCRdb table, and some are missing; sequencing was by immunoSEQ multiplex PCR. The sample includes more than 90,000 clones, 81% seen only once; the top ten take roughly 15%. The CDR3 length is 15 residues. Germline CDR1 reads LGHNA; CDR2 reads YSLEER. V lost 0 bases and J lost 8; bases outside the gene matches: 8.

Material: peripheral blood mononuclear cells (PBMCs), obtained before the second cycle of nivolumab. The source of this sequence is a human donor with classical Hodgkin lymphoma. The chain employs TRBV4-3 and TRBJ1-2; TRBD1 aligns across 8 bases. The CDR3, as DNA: TGCGCCAGCAGCCAAGATAGACAGGGGTTGTGGGGCTACACCTTC. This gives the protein CASSQDRQGLWGYTF.